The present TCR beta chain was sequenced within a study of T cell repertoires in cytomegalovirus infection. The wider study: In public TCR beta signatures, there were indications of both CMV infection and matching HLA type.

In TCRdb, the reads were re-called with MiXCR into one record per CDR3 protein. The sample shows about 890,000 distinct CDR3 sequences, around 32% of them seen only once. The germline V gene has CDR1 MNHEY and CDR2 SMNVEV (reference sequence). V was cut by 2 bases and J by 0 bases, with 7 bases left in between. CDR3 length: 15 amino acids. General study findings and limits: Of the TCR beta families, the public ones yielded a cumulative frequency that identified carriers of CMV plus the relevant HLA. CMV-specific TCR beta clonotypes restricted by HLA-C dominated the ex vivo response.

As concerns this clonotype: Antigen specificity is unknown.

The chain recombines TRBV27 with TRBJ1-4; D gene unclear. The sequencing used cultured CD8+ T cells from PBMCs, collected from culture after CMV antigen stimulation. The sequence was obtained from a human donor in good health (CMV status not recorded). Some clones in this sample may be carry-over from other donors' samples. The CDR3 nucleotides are TGTGCCAGCAGTTTAGTAGGGCCAACTAATGAAAAACTGTTTTTT. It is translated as CASSLVGPTNEKLFF.